This is a list of T cell receptor beta chains from one sample in a study of human T cells and chemical hapten exposure. TCRdb analysed the RACE reads with MiXCR anew, one entry per CDR3 protein. The table shows 300,000 to 450,000 distinct CDR3 sequences, with about 5.1% occurring only once. Sequencing used whole blood, obtained in connection with sensitization to the hapten diphenylcyclopropenone (DPC). The receptors stem from a woman in her forties or fifties with alopecia areata. Some clones in this sample may be carry-over from other donors' samples. CDR3s include the opening cysteine and the closing phenylalanine or tryptophan. Each record gives: J gene, clone size, V gene, D gene, CDR3 length, CDR3 DNA, CDR3 protein. D genes are given only for firm matches. The size of a clone is reported for some rows only, either as once, few or many, or as a class for expanded clones.

J gene: TRBJ2-5; clone size: many; V gene: TRBV20-1; D gene: TRBD2; CDR3 length: 18; CDR3 DNA: TGCAGTGCTAGAGATGGGACGGGGAGGACTAGTAGACAAGAGACCCAGTACTTC; CDR3 protein: CSARDGTGRTSRQETQYF
J gene: TRBJ1-5; clone size: many; V gene: TRBV15; D gene: .; CDR3 length: 12; CDR3 DNA: TGTGCCACCAGCAGAGATGGGGTCACCCAGCATTTT; CDR3 protein: CATSRDGVTQHF
J gene: TRBJ1-2; clone size: .; V gene: TRBV7-9; D gene: .; CDR3 length: 12; CDR3 DNA: TGTGCCAGCAGGCCGGACAACTATGGCTACACCTTC; CDR3 protein: CASRPDNYGYTF
J gene: TRBJ2-1; clone size: many; V gene: TRBV4-1; D gene: TRBD2; CDR3 length: 17; CDR3 DNA: TGCGCCAGCAGCCAACGAGTTGGCGGGGGGGCCTGGAATGAGCAGTTCTTC; CDR3 protein: CASSQRVGGGAWNEQFF
J gene: TRBJ1-1; clone size: few; V gene: TRBV20-1; D gene: .; CDR3 length: 14; CDR3 DNA: TGCAGTGCTAACCGACAGTCCCTGAACACTGAAGCTTTCTTT; CDR3 protein: CSANRQSLNTEAFF
J gene: TRBJ2-7; clone size: .; V gene: TRBV10-1; D gene: .; CDR3 length: 14; CDR3 DNA: TGCGCCAGCAGTGAGTCGCACGGGAGCGACGAGCAGTACTTC; CDR3 protein: CASSESHGSDEQYF
J gene: TRBJ1-5; clone size: many; V gene: TRBV7-2; D gene: .; CDR3 length: 14; CDR3 DNA: TGTGCCAGCAGCACAGTGGGGCCACCTCAGCCCCAGCATTTT; CDR3 protein: CASSTVGPPQPQHF
J gene: TRBJ2-7; clone size: .; V gene: TRBV20-1; D gene: .; CDR3 length: 12; CDR3 DNA: TGCAGTGCTAGAGTCAGTACCTACGAGCAGTACTTC; CDR3 protein: CSARVSTYEQYF
J gene: TRBJ2-3; clone size: many; V gene: TRBV4-2; D gene: .; CDR3 length: 15; CDR3 DNA: TGTGCCAGCAGTCGCAGGCGGCAAAGCACAGATACGCAGTATTTT; CDR3 protein: CASSRRRQSTDTQYF
J gene: TRBJ2-7; clone size: many; V gene: TRBV5-6; D gene: .; CDR3 length: 13; CDR3 DNA: TGTGCCAGCAGCTTGACTGGACGGGGCGAGCAGTACTTC; CDR3 protein: CASSLTGRGEQYF
J gene: TRBJ2-7; clone size: many; V gene: TRBV11-2; D gene: .; CDR3 length: 16; CDR3 DNA: TGTGCCAGCAGCCGTATCTGGACCGAGGTCCCTAAGGAGCAGTACTTC; CDR3 protein: CASSRIWTEVPKEQYF
J gene: TRBJ2-5; clone size: .; V gene: TRBV5-6; D gene: .; CDR3 length: 15; CDR3 DNA: TGTGCCAGCAGCCCATTGGACAGCCCTGCGGAGACCCAGTACTTC; CDR3 protein: CASSPLDSPAETQYF
J gene: TRBJ1-1; clone size: .; V gene: TRBV14; D gene: .; CDR3 length: 12; CDR3 DNA: TGTGCCAGCAGCCAAGAAGCCAGGGCAGCTTTCTTT; CDR3 protein: CASSQEARAAFF
J gene: TRBJ1-1; clone size: .; V gene: TRBV5-1; D gene: .; CDR3 length: 13; CDR3 DNA: TGCGCCAGCAGCAACCGGACAGCGGACGAAGCTTTCTTT; CDR3 protein: CASSNRTADEAFF
J gene: TRBJ2-3; clone size: .; V gene: TRBV20-1; D gene: .; CDR3 length: 11; CDR3 DNA: TGCAGTGCTAGAGTCACAGATACGCAGTATTTT; CDR3 protein: CSARVTDTQYF
J gene: TRBJ2-1; clone size: .; V gene: TRBV20-1; D gene: .; CDR3 length: 13; CDR3 DNA: TGCAGTGCTACCGGGGCGGATTACAATGAGCAGTTCTTC; CDR3 protein: CSATGADYNEQFF
J gene: TRBJ1-6; clone size: few; V gene: TRBV29-1; D gene: .; CDR3 length: 15; CDR3 DNA: TGCAGCGTCCTAATCGGGGAAGGGCAAAATTCACCCCTCCACTTT; CDR3 protein: CSVLIGEGQNSPLHF
J gene: TRBJ1-3; clone size: many; V gene: TRBV13; D gene: .; CDR3 length: 16; CDR3 DNA: TGTGCCAGCAGCTTTCTTAGGCAGGAATCTGGAAACACCATATATTTT; CDR3 protein: CASSFLRQESGNTIYF
J gene: TRBJ1-2; clone size: many; V gene: TRBV12-3/TRBV12-4; D gene: .; CDR3 length: 12; CDR3 DNA: TGTGCCAGCAGTTTAGAGGACCGTGGCTACACCTTC; CDR3 protein: CASSLEDRGYTF
J gene: TRBJ2-7; clone size: once; V gene: TRBV12-3/TRBV12-4; D gene: .; CDR3 length: 12; CDR3 DNA: TGTGCCAGCAGTCCCCAACTCTACGAGCAGTACTTC; CDR3 protein: CASSPQLYEQYF
J gene: TRBJ1-5; clone size: .; V gene: TRBV24-1; D gene: .; CDR3 length: 15; CDR3 DNA: TGTGCCACCAGTTCAAGGGGGAATAGCAATCAGCCCCAGCATTTT; CDR3 protein: CATSSRGNSNQPQHF
J gene: TRBJ1-4; clone size: .; V gene: TRBV24-1; D gene: TRBD1; CDR3 length: 15; CDR3 DNA: TGTGCCACCAGTGATTTGCACAGGGGGCATGAAAAACTGTTTTTT; CDR3 protein: CATSDLHRGHEKLFF
J gene: TRBJ2-1; clone size: many; V gene: TRBV28; D gene: .; CDR3 length: 14; CDR3 DNA: TGTGCCAGCAGCGTGTTTGGAAATTACAATGAGCAGTTCTTC; CDR3 protein: CASSVFGNYNEQFF
J gene: TRBJ2-1; clone size: .; V gene: TRBV9; D gene: TRBD1; CDR3 length: 16; CDR3 DNA: TGTGCCAGCAGCGGGCGGGCAGGGGGCGCAGACAATGAGCAGTTCTTC; CDR3 protein: CASSGRAGGADNEQFF
J gene: TRBJ2-7; clone size: few; V gene: TRBV20-1; D gene: TRBD2; CDR3 length: 16; CDR3 DNA: TGCAGTGCTAGAGATGGTAGGAGCGGGAGGGCCTACGAGCAGTACTTC; CDR3 protein: CSARDGRSGRAYEQYF
J gene: TRBJ1-1; clone size: few; V gene: TRBV6-5; D gene: .; CDR3 length: 15; CDR3 DNA: TGTGCCAGCAGTAGACACAGATTCGTGAACACTGAAGCTTTCTTT; CDR3 protein: CASSRHRFVNTEAFF
J gene: TRBJ1-1; clone size: .; V gene: TRBV18; D gene: .; CDR3 length: 13; CDR3 DNA: TGTGCCAGCTCACCTAAGTCGAACACTGAAGCTTTCTTT; CDR3 protein: CASSPKSNTEAFF
J gene: TRBJ1-1; clone size: many; V gene: TRBV27; D gene: .; CDR3 length: 14; CDR3 DNA: TGTGCCAGCAGTCCCCTGGCAATGAACACTGAAGCTTTCTTT; CDR3 protein: CASSPLAMNTEAFF
J gene: TRBJ2-7; clone size: .; V gene: TRBV3-1; D gene: .; CDR3 length: 14; CDR3 DNA: TGTGCCAGCAGCTTAACCGGGGGGCCGAGGGAGCAGTACTTC; CDR3 protein: CASSLTGGPREQYF
J gene: TRBJ1-3; clone size: .; V gene: TRBV6-1; D gene: .; CDR3 length: 16; CDR3 DNA: TGTGCCAGCAGTGAAGCGCGGGGGGGGACTGGAAACACCATATATTTT; CDR3 protein: CASSEARGGTGNTIYF
J gene: TRBJ2-7; clone size: .; V gene: TRBV4-1; D gene: .; CDR3 length: 13; CDR3 DNA: TGCGCCAGCAGCTTTCAGACGGAGTACGAGCAGTACTTC; CDR3 protein: CASSFQTEYEQYF
J gene: TRBJ2-1; clone size: .; V gene: TRBV20-1; D gene: TRBD2; CDR3 length: 14; CDR3 DNA: TGCAGTGCTCCTCCAGGACTAGCGGGAGGCGAGCAGTTCTTC; CDR3 protein: CSAPPGLAGGEQFF
J gene: TRBJ2-4; clone size: .; V gene: TRBV3-1; D gene: TRBD2; CDR3 length: 16; CDR3 DNA: TGTGCCAGCAGCCAACCAGCGGGGGCCACTCGCAACATTCAGTACTTC; CDR3 protein: CASSQPAGATRNIQYF
J gene: TRBJ1-2; clone size: .; V gene: TRBV4-2; D gene: .; CDR3 length: 15; CDR3 DNA: TGTGCCAGCAGCCAAGATCAAAGAGCTAACTATGGCTACACCTTC; CDR3 protein: CASSQDQRANYGYTF
J gene: TRBJ1-1; clone size: .; V gene: TRBV12-3/TRBV12-4; D gene: .; CDR3 length: 14; CDR3 DNA: TGTGCCAGCAGTTATGGGGAGGGATTTACTGAAGCTTTCTTT; CDR3 protein: CASSYGEGFTEAFF
J gene: TRBJ2-7; clone size: many; V gene: TRBV6-6; D gene: .; CDR3 length: 14; CDR3 DNA: TGTGCCAGCAGTTACCGCCCAGGGAGCAGCGAGCAGTACTTC; CDR3 protein: CASSYRPGSSEQYF
J gene: TRBJ1-4; clone size: .; V gene: TRBV12-3/TRBV12-4; D gene: TRBD1; CDR3 length: 14; CDR3 DNA: TGTGCCAGCAGTCGCGGACAGGATCTTGAAAAACTGTTTTTT; CDR3 protein: CASSRGQDLEKLFF
J gene: TRBJ2-7; clone size: many; V gene: TRBV28; D gene: TRBD2; CDR3 length: 13; CDR3 DNA: TGTGCCAGCAGTCCGGTGAGCGGGAACGAGCAGTACTTC; CDR3 protein: CASSPVSGNEQYF
J gene: TRBJ2-7; clone size: many; V gene: TRBV3-1; D gene: .; CDR3 length: 17; CDR3 DNA: TGTGCCAGCAGCCAAGATAAAGGGACCCCGCGTGTGGACGAGCAGTACTTC; CDR3 protein: CASSQDKGTPRVDEQYF
J gene: TRBJ2-3; clone size: .; V gene: TRBV6-6; D gene: TRBD2; CDR3 length: 15; CDR3 DNA: TGTGCCAGCAGTTCCGCCGGGGGGGGCACAGATACGCAGTATTTT; CDR3 protein: CASSSAGGGTDTQYF
J gene: TRBJ2-5; clone size: .; V gene: TRBV6-2/TRBV6-3; D gene: TRBD1; CDR3 length: 16; CDR3 DNA: TGTGCCAGCAGCTCACCGGGACAGGGAAACCAAGAGACCCAGTACTTC; CDR3 protein: CASSSPGQGNQETQYF
J gene: TRBJ1-1; clone size: many; V gene: TRBV20-1; D gene: .; CDR3 length: 14; CDR3 DNA: TGCAGTGCTCGAGGAAGTAGTTTGAACACTGAAGCTTTCTTT; CDR3 protein: CSARGSSLNTEAFF
J gene: TRBJ1-1; clone size: many; V gene: TRBV20-1; D gene: .; CDR3 length: 13; CDR3 DNA: TGCAGTGCTAGGACGCGGGCTGTCACTGAAGCTTTCTTT; CDR3 protein: CSARTRAVTEAFF
J gene: TRBJ1-5; clone size: .; V gene: TRBV28; D gene: TRBD1; CDR3 length: 13; CDR3 DNA: TGTGCCAGCAGGCAGGGGGGCAATCAGCCCCAGCATTTT; CDR3 protein: CASRQGGNQPQHF
J gene: TRBJ2-3; clone size: many; V gene: TRBV27; D gene: .; CDR3 length: 18; CDR3 DNA: TGTGCCAGCAGCCCGTGGGGTGTGGGGTCCCCTAGCACAGATACGCAGTATTTT; CDR3 protein: CASSPWGVGSPSTDTQYF
J gene: TRBJ2-5; clone size: few; V gene: TRBV20-1; D gene: TRBD1; CDR3 length: 16; CDR3 DNA: TGCAGTGCTAGAGATGGCCTGGACAGGAGAGGAGAGACCCAGTACTTC; CDR3 protein: CSARDGLDRRGETQYF
J gene: TRBJ2-1; clone size: many; V gene: TRBV29-1; D gene: .; CDR3 length: 11; CDR3 DNA: TGCAGCGTTGACATTTACAATGAGCAGTTCTTC; CDR3 protein: CSVDIYNEQFF
J gene: TRBJ2-2; clone size: few; V gene: TRBV12-3/TRBV12-4; D gene: .; CDR3 length: 15; CDR3 DNA: TGTGCCGTTCTCCCTGGGGGGCAAAACACCGGGGAGCTGTTTTTT; CDR3 protein: CAVLPGGQNTGELFF
J gene: TRBJ1-5; clone size: many; V gene: TRBV29-1; D gene: TRBD1; CDR3 length: 15; CDR3 DNA: TGCAGCCCGAAGGGGGCCAGAGGGAGCAATCAGCCCCAGCATTTT; CDR3 protein: CSPKGARGSNQPQHF
J gene: TRBJ2-2; clone size: .; V gene: TRBV2; D gene: .; CDR3 length: 12; CDR3 DNA: TGTGCCAGCGGGGATTTCACCGGGGAGCTGTTTTTT; CDR3 protein: CASGDFTGELFF
J gene: TRBJ2-7; clone size: many; V gene: TRBV12-3/TRBV12-4; D gene: .; CDR3 length: 15; CDR3 DNA: TGTGCCAGCAGTTTGCCCCAGGGGCGAGCCTACGAGCAGTACTTC; CDR3 protein: CASSLPQGRAYEQYF
J gene: TRBJ2-1; clone size: few; V gene: TRBV29-1; D gene: TRBD2; CDR3 length: 12; CDR3 DNA: TGCAGCGTTCGAGCGGGACGATATGAGCAGTTCTTC; CDR3 protein: CSVRAGRYEQFF
J gene: TRBJ2-7; clone size: few; V gene: TRBV29-1; D gene: TRBD1; CDR3 length: 13; CDR3 DNA: TGCAGCCTGTTGACAGGGGATGACGACGAGCAGTACTTC; CDR3 protein: CSLLTGDDDEQYF
J gene: TRBJ2-6; clone size: many; V gene: TRBV4-2; D gene: .; CDR3 length: 18; CDR3 DNA: TGTGCCAGCAGCCCTACAGGACGGAGTTACTCTGGGGCCAACGTCCTGACTTTC; CDR3 protein: CASSPTGRSYSGANVLTF
J gene: TRBJ1-5; clone size: few; V gene: TRBV27; D gene: .; CDR3 length: 17; CDR3 DNA: TGTGCCAGCAGTTTAAAGGCCCGGGGACAAACATATCAGCCCCAGCATTTT; CDR3 protein: CASSLKARGQTYQPQHF
J gene: TRBJ2-7; clone size: few; V gene: TRBV28; D gene: .; CDR3 length: 14; CDR3 DNA: TGTGCCAGCAGTTCCCCGAGGGAGAGCTACGAGCAGTACTTC; CDR3 protein: CASSSPRESYEQYF